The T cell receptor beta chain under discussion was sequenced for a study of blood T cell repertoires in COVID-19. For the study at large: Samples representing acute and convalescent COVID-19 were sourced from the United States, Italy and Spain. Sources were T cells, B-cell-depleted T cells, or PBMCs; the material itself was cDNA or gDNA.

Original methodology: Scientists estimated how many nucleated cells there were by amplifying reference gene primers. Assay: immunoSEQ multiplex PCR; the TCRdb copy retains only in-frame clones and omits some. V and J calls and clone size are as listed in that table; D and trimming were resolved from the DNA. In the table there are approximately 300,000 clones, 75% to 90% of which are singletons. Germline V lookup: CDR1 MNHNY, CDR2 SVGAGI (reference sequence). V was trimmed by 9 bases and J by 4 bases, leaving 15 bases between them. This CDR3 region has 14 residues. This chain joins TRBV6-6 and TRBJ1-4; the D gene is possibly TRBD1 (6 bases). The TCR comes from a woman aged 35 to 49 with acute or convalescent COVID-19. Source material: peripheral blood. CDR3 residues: CASYADRNNEKLFF. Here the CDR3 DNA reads TGTGCCAGTTACGCGGACAGAAATAATGAAAAACTGTTTTTT.